What follows are 23 T cell receptor beta chains derived from one specimen sequenced in a study of T cell responses to AZD1222 COVID-19 vaccine (dated by TCRdb to the early 2020s). Per the publication, the time point label means: baseline before first vaccination. The receptor library was made with the immunoSEQ multiplex PCR assay. TCRdb re-hosts the immuneACCESS table, in-frame sequences only. Its copies lack some clones; in the studies checked, an unresolved V gene accounts for under half of them, and the cause for the rest is not known. The sample yields 150,000 to 200,000 clones; 90% to 95% were counted once. The ten most abundant clones make up 7.5% to 9.5% of the sample. The sequencing used peripheral blood, collected on day 0 of AZD1222 vaccination. Receptors were obtained from an adult in good health.

V gene TRBV9 combines with J gene TRBJ2-1, with 11 positions matching TRBD2. The CDR3 has 17 amino acids. V lost 4 bases and J lost 6; bases outside the gene matches: 12. CDR1 SGDLS and CDR2 YYNGEE come from the germline V gene. In nucleotides, the CDR3 is TGTGCCAGCAGCTTTCGTGGGACTAGCGGAACAGGCAATGAGCAGTTCTTC. It yields the protein CASSFRGTSGTGNEQFF.

Only a few counts were recorded for this clone. The genes are TRBV5-1 and TRBJ1-3; TRBD1 aligns across 9 bases. V was clipped by 4 bases and J by 4 bases; unmatched bases: 3. The CDR3 has 14 residues. In germline, CDR1 is SGHRS, CDR2 YFSETQ. CDR3 in amino acids: CASSGTGTGNTIYF. In DNA form, the CDR3 reads TGCGCCAGCAGCGGGACAGGGACAGGAAACACCATATATTTT.

V and J are TRBV7-3 and TRBJ2-1; tentative D call: TRBD2 (8 bases). V lost 2 bases to trimming and J lost 10 bases, with 18 bases between them. The CDR3 runs to 15 residues. CDR1 is SGHTA, CDR2 FQGTGA, per germline. Here the CDR3 DNA reads TGTGCCAGCAGCTTATCGGGAGGGCCAGGGGGAGAGCAGTTCTTC. Amino acids: CASSLSGGPGGEQFF.

The chain uses TRBV6-2 or TRBV6-3 and TRBJ2-1, with 10 positions matching TRBD2. CDR1 and CDR2 (germline): MNHEY, SVGEGT. The CDR3 consists of 15 residues. With V trimmed by 2 bases and J by 6 bases, 4 bases remained unmatched. The CDR3 DNA reads as TGTGCCAGCAGTTACCCGGGACTAGCGCCCAATGAGCAGTTCTTC. Translation: CASSYPGLAPNEQFF.

V usage is TRBV2 and J usage is TRBJ1-4; D is unresolved. V was shortened by 6 bases and J by 4 bases, with 12 bases between the two germline ends. CDR3 size: 14 residues. Germline V lookup: CDR1 SNHLY, CDR2 FYNNEI. For the CDR3, the DNA is TGTGCCAGCAGGGTTAACGTGAATAATGAAAAACTGTTTTTT. It codes for CASRVNVNNEKLFF.

The chain combines TRBV28 with TRBJ2-5; D is possibly TRBD1 (5 bases). Trimming took 3 bases from V and 6 from J, leaving 11 bases between them. Germline-derived CDR1 and CDR2 are MDHEN and SYDVKM. The CDR3 length is 13 residues. The CDR3 DNA follows: TGTGCCAGCAGTTTTCCAGGGTGGCAGACCCAGTACTTC. Translated: CASSFPGWQTQYF.

The rearrangement joins TRBV19 to TRBJ1-5; D is ambiguous. Germline CDR1 is LNHDA and CDR2 is SQIVND (reference sequence). The CDR3 is 14 amino acids. V was pared by 5 bases and J by 1 base, with 9 bases between. CDR3 sequence: CASSVGESNQPQHF. CDR3 bases: TGTGCCAGTAGTGTCGGGGAAAGCAATCAGCCCCAGCATTTT.

The chain joins TRBV27 to TRBJ1-2; D is possibly TRBD1 (5 bases). Germline-derived CDR1 and CDR2 are MNHEY and SMNVEV (reference sequence). The CDR3 is 13 amino acids. Trimming took off 3 bases at V and 4 bases at J, with 9 bases between the two ends. CDR3 bases: TGTGCCAGCAGTTTGGCAGGGTCCTATGGCTACACCTTC. Protein sequence: CASSLAGSYGYTF.

The rearrangement joins TRBV25-1 to TRBJ2-1; D unclear. The CDR3 totals 12 residues. Germline V lookup: CDR1 MGHDK, CDR2 SYGVNS. Trimming cost V 3 bases and J 6 bases, with 6 bases left between them. The CDR3 is CASSEGINEQFF. The CDR3 DNA reads as TGTGCCAGCAGTGAGGGGATCAATGAGCAGTTCTTC.

CDR3 protein: CASSFGGSRDTQYF. CDR3 in DNA: TGTGCCAGCAGTTTCGGCGGTTCGAGAGATACGCAGTATTTT. This chain joins TRBV6-5 and TRBJ2-3; unclear D gene. V lost 4 bases, J lost 5 bases, and 13 bases lay in between. Germline V gives CDR1 MNHEY, CDR2 SVGAGI. CDR3 size: 14 residues.

This rearrangement joins TRBV11-3 to TRBJ2-1, with 7 bases that match TRBD2. CDR1 is SGHNT and CDR2 is YENEEA in the germline V gene. The CDR3 has 15 residues. J lost 0 bases, V lost 4 bases, and 3 bases had no gene match. The CDR3 region is CASSSGTTSYNEQFF. In DNA form, the CDR3 reads TGTGCCAGCAGCTCCGGGACTACCTCCTACAATGAGCAGTTCTTC.

This rearrangement joins TRBV5-1 to TRBJ1-1, with D possibly being TRBD1 (5 bases). CDR1 is SGHRS and CDR2 is YFSETQ in the germline V gene. The CDR3 sequence is 14 residues long. Trimming took off 1 base at V and 7 bases at J, with 14 bases between the two ends. CDR3 sequence reads: CASSLFQGSGEAFF. The CDR3 DNA reads TGCGCCAGCAGCTTGTTCCAGGGATCCGGTGAAGCTTTCTTT.

This sequence joins TRBV10-3 and TRBJ2-3; TRBD2 agrees at 12 bases. This CDR3 contains 15 residues. CDR1 and CDR2 from the germline V gene are ENHRY and SYGVKD. J gave up 3 bases and V 8 bases, and 6 bases lay outside the gene matches. DNA for the CDR3: TGTGCCATCCAGGGTGGACTAGCGGGAACAGATACGCAGTATTTT. Protein product: CAIQGGLAGTDTQYF.

This rearrangement joins TRBV20-1 to TRBJ2-7, with D perhaps TRBD2 (6 bases). The germline V gene encodes CDR1 DFQATT and CDR2 SNEGSKA (reference sequence). CDR3 length: 14 residues. V lost 3 bases, J lost 0 bases, and 12 bases lay in between. The CDR3 nucleotides are TGCAGTGCTAGTCGGCGGGGTCGCTCCTACGAGCAGTACTTC. This translates into CSASRRGRSYEQYF.

The rearrangement joins TRBV28 to TRBJ1-2; 7 positions agree with TRBD1. The CDR3 is 13 residues long. Germline-derived CDR1 and CDR2 are MDHEN and SYDVKM. V gave up 4 bases and J gave up 5 bases; unmatched junction bases: 4. The CDR3 region is CASSSDRIYGYTF. CDR3 DNA sequence: TGTGCCAGCAGTTCGGACAGGATTTATGGCTACACCTTC.

The chain recombines TRBV5-1 with TRBJ2-1; the match to TRBD2 covers 13 bases. Germline assignment: CDR1 SGHRS and CDR2 YFSETQ. The CDR3 has 16 amino acids. Germline trimming cut 3 bases from V and 6 bases from J; bases unmatched to any gene: 6. CDR3 bases: TGCGCCAGCAGCTGGGGACTAGCGGGAACTGCCAATGAGCAGTTCTTC. Encoded protein: CASSWGLAGTANEQFF.

In this sample, this clone turned up once. CDR3 coding DNA: TGTGCCAGCAGTTTATCACATTCACCCCTCCACTTT. Its translation is CASSLSHSPLHF. The chain links TRBV28 to TRBJ1-6; D is ambiguous. Trimming pared 1 base from V and 8 bases from J, leaving 3 bases between. CDR1 and CDR2 (germline): MDHEN, SYDVKM. This CDR3 is built from 12 residues.

V and J are TRBV29-1 and TRBJ1-1, with 8 bases matching TRBD1. Germline V gene lookup returns CDR1 SQVTM and CDR2 ANQGSEA. V was clipped by 7 bases and J by 1 base; unmatched bases: 14. This CDR3 has 16 amino acids. CDR3 sequence (DNA): TGCAGCGCCCAAACCCCCAGGGGGCACGGGAACACTGAAGCTTTCTTT. Protein: CSAQTPRGHGNTEAFF.

This chain connects TRBV28 to TRBJ1-1; 12 positions match TRBD1. CDR3 length equals 15 residues. V lost 6 bases, J lost 5 bases, and 7 bases stayed unmatched. The germline CDR1 and CDR2 sequences are MDHEN and SYDVKM. This chain's CDR3 is CASRGTGGPRTEAFF. The CDR3 nucleotides are TGTGCCAGCAGGGGGACAGGGGGCCCGAGGACTGAAGCTTTCTTT.

The chain links TRBV5-1 to TRBJ2-7, with 7 bases lining up with TRBD2. The germline gives CDR1 SGHRS, CDR2 YFSETQ. The CDR3 has 14 amino acids. V lost 4 bases, J lost 0 bases, and 4 bases stayed unmatched. As DNA, the CDR3 is TGCGCCAGCAGCACGGGGGGAAGCTCCTACGAGCAGTACTTC. Its protein product is CASSTGGSSYEQYF.

The chain has TRBV6-5 and TRBJ1-5; D unresolved. The germline CDR1 and CDR2 sequences are MNHEY and SVGAGI. The CDR3 has 14 residues. V was clipped by 7 bases and J by 5 bases, with 15 bases between them. CDR3 sequence (DNA): TGTGCCAGCAAGTTGGACGGGCGAGATCAGCCCCAGCATTTT. Protein: CASKLDGRDQPQHF.

The V call is TRBV12-3 or TRBV12-4, the J call TRBJ1-5; maybe TRBD1 (6 bases). V was shortened by 8 bases and J by 0 bases, with 8 bases between the two germline ends. This CDR3 contains 13 residues. This CDR3 reads CASGRGSNQPQHF. CDR3 bases: TGTGCCAGCGGCAGGGGTAGCAATCAGCCCCAGCATTTT.

This clone was seen only once. The chain employs TRBV5-1 and TRBJ2-7; D is unresolved. Trimming pared 5 bases from V and 2 bases from J, leaving 8 bases between. CDR1 and CDR2 (germline): SGHRS, YFSETQ. CDR3 length equals 12 residues. The CDR3 DNA sequence: TGCGCCAGCAGAGAATCAACCTACGAGCAGTACTTC. Encoded protein: CASRESTYEQYF.